This T cell receptor beta chain was sequenced for a study of identical twins. Whole-study findings and limits: The degree of excess twin sharing was weaker in beta out-of-frame sequences. Possibly, invariant MAIT and iNKT cells partly confounded zero-insertion analyses.

In this sample, this clonotype turned up a few times. Its specificity is unknown. Template switching supplied a universal primer site; unique molecular identifiers were carried on the cDNA. TCRdb used MiXCR to reprocess the 5' RACE reads, holding one entry per CDR3 protein. The data show 250,000 or so distinct CDR3 sequences, with approximately 6.8% seen just once and approximately 5.4% held by the top ten. This CDR3 contains 14 residues. Germline V gene lookup returns CDR1 SGDLS and CDR2 YYNGEE. Trimming cost V 1 base and J 3 bases, with 11 bases left between them. These sequences were also reported in another study, on yellow fever vaccine responses in identical twins.

V usage is TRBV9 and J usage is TRBJ2-7, with D tentatively TRBD1 or TRBD2 (5 bases each). The sequenced sample consisted of CD8+ T cells sorted from blood. The clonotype comes from a woman under 30 in good health. DNA for the CDR3: TGTGCCAGCAGCGTACCATTTGGGGGCTACGAGCAGTACTTC. The encoded protein is CASSVPFGGYEQYF.